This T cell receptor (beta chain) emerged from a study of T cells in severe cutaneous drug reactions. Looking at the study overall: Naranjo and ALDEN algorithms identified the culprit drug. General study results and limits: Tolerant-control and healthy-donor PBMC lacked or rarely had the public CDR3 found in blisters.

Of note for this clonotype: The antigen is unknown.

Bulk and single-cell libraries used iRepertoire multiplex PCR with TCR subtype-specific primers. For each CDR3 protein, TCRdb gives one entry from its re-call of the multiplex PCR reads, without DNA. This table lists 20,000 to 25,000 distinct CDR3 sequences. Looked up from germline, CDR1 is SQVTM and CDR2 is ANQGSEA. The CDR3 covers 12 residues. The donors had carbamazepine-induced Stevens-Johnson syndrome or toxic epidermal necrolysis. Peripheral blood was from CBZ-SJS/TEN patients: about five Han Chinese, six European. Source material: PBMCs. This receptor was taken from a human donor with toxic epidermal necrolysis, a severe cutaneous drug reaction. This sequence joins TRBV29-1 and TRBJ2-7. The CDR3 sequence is CSVRAGIYEQYF.